This TCR beta chain was found in a study of regulatory T cells in long-lasting Graves disease. Study-wide results and caveats: Investigators studied peripheral blood only, not thyroid tissue.

CDR1 and CDR2 (germline): SNHLY, FYNNEI. Trimming took off 6 bases at V and 1 base at J, with 12 bases between the two ends. This CDR3 contains 15 residues. This clonotype was seen many times. What it binds is unknown. The time point denotes: newly diagnosed GD, antithyroid drugs for less than 3 months. After RNA was extracted from PBMCs, the TCR library was made from it. Library construction for TCR beta used iRepertoire HTBI primers and Arm-PCR of CDR3 regions. Using its own MiXCR run on the multiplex PCR reads, TCRdb lists one record per CDR3 protein. The sample consists of a few hundred thousand distinct CDR3 sequences, 10% to 15% of them appearing once. These records were also assigned to another study, of T cells in Graves' hyperthyroidism and ophthalmopathy. This second report adds: Recently diagnosed hyperthyroidism of less than 2 months' duration affected patients aged 18 to 65. RT-PCR in the first round (using the HTBI primer set) targeted the TCR CDR3.

The sample was peripheral blood mononuclear cells (PBMCs), taken at new diagnosis, from a patient treated with antithyroid drugs. The genes are TRBV2 and TRBJ2-2, with D unclear. The receptor's source is a woman between 18 and 29 years old with Graves disease. The CDR3 DNA sequence: TGTGCCAGCAGCCTGCAAGGGATGAACACCGGGGAGCTGTTTTTT. Protein sequence: CASSLQGMNTGELFF.